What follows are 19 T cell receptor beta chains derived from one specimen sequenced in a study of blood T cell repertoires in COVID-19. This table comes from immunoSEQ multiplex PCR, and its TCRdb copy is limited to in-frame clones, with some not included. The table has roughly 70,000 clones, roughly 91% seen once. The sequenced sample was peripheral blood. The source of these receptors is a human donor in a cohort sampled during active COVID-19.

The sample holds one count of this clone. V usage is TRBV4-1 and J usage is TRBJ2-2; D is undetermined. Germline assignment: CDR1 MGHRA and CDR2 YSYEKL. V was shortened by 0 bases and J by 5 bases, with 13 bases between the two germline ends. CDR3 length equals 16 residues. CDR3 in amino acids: CASSQDFGPITGELFF. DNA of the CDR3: TGCGCCAGCAGCCAAGATTTCGGTCCTATTACCGGGGAGCTGTTTTTT.

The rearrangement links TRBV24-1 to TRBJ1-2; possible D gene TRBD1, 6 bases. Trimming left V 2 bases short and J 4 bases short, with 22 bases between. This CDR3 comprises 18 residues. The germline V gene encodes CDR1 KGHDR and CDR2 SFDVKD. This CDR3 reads CATSDSSEGDSPVYGYTF. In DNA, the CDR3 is TGTGCCACCAGTGATTCTTCTGAGGGGGATAGCCCAGTCTATGGCTACACCTTC.

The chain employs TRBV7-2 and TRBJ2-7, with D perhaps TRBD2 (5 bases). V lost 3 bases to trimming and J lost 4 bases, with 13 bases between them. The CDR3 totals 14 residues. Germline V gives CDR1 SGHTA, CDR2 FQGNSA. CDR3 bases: TGTGCCAGCAGCTTTTGGGCAGGAGGTTACGAGCAGTACTTC. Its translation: CASSFWAGGYEQYF.

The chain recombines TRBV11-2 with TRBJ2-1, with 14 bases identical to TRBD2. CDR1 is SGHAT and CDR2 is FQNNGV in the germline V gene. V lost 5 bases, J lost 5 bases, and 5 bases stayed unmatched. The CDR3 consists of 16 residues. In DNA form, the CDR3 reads TGTGCCAGCAGCGTCAGACTAGCGGGAGGGGACAATGAGCAGTTCTTC. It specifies CASSVRLAGGDNEQFF.

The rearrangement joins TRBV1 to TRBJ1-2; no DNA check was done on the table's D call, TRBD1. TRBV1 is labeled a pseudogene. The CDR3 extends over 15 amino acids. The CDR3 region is CTSSQVAGGYYGYTF. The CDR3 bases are TGCACCAGCAGCCAAGTGGCAGGGGGCTACTATGGCTACACCTTC.

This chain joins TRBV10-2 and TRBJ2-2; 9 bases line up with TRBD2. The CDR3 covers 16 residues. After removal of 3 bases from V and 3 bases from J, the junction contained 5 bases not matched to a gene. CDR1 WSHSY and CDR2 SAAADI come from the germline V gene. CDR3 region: CASSESLAGHTGELFF. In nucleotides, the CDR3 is TGCGCCAGCAGTGAAAGCCTAGCGGGACACACCGGGGAGCTGTTTTTT.

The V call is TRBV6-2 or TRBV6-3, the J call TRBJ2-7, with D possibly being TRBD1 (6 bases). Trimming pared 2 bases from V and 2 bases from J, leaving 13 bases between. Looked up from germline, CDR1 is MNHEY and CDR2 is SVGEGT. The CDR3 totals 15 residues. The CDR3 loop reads CASSYRGGIAYEQYF. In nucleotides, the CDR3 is TGTGCCAGCAGTTACCGAGGGGGAATCGCCTACGAGCAGTACTTC.

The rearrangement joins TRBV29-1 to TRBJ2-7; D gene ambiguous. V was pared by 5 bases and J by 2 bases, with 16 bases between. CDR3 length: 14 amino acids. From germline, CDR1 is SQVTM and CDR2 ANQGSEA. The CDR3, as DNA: TGCAGCGTTTTAAGCCATCCGATCCCCTACGAGCAGTACTTC. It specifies CSVLSHPIPYEQYF.

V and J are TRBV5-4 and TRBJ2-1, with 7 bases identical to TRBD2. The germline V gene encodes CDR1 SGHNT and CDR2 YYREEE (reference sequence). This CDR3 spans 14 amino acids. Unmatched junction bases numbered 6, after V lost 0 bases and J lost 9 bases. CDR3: CASSLEREGFEQFF. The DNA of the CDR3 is TGTGCCAGCAGCTTGGAGAGGGAGGGTTTTGAGCAGTTCTTC. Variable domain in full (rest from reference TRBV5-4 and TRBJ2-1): ETGVTQSPTHLIKTRGQQVTLRCSSQSGHNTVSWYQQALGQGPQFIFQYYREEENGRGNFPPRFSGLQFPNYSSELNVNALELDDSALYLCASSLEREGFEQFFGPGTRLTVL.

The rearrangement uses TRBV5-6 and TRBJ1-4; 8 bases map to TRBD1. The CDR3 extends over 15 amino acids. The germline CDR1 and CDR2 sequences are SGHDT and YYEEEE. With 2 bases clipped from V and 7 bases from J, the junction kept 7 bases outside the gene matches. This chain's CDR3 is CASSFRLQGGEKLFF. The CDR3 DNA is TGTGCCAGCAGCTTTAGGTTACAGGGGGGTGAAAAACTGTTTTTT.

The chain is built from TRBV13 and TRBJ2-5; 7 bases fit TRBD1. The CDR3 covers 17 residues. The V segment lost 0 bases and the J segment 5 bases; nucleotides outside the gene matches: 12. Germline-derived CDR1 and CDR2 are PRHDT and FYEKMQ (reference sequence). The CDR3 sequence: CASSLGGDRVRMETQYF. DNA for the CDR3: TGTGCCAGCAGCTTAGGGGGCGACAGGGTGAGGATGGAGACCCAGTACTTC.

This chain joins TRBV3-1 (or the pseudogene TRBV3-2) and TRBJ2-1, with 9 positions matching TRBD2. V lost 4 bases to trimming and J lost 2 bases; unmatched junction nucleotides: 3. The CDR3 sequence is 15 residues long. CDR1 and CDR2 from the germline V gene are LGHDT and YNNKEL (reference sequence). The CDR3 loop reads CASSLGTSPYNEQFF. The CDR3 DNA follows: TGTGCCAGCAGCCTTGGGACTAGCCCCTACAATGAGCAGTTCTTC.

Here the CDR3 reads CAISGGDTEAFF. CDR3 nucleotides: TGTGCCATCAGTGGCGGGGACACTGAAGCTTTCTTT. J is TRBJ1-1 and V is TRBV10-3; unclear D gene. This CDR3 is 12 amino acids long. V was clipped by 4 bases and J by 3 bases, with 6 bases between them. Germline assignment: CDR1 ENHRY and CDR2 SYGVKD.

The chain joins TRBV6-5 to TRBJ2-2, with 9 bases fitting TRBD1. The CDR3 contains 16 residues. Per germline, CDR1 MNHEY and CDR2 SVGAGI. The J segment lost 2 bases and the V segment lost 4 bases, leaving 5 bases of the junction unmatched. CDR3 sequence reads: CASSSGTGPNTGELFF. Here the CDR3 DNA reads TGTGCCAGCAGTTCAGGGACAGGGCCAAACACCGGGGAGCTGTTTTTT.

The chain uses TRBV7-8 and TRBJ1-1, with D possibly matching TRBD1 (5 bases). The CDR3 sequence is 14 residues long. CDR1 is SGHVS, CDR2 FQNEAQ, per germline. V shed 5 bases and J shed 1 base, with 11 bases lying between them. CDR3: CASSQTVTNTEAFF. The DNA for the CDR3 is TGTGCCAGCAGCCAGACAGTGACGAACACTGAAGCTTTCTTT.

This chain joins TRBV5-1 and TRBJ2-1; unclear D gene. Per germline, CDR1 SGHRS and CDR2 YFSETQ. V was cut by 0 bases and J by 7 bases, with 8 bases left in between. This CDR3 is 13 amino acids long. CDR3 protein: CASSLVVGNEQFF. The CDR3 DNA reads TGCGCCAGCAGCTTGGTGGTCGGTAATGAGCAGTTCTTC.

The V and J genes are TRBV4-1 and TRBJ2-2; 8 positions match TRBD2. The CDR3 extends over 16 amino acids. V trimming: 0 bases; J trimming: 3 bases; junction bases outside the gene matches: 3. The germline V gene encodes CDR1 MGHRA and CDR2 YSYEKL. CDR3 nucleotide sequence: TGCGCCAGCAGCCAAGAAGCGGGAGCGGACACCGGGGAGCTGTTTTTT. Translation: CASSQEAGADTGELFF.

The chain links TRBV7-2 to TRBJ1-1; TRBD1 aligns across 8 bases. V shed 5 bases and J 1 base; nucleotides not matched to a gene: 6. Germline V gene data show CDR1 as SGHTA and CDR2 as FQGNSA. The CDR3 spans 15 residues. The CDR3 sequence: CASSATGTGNTEAFF. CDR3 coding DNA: TGTGCCAGCAGCGCGACCGGGACAGGGAACACTGAAGCTTTCTTT.

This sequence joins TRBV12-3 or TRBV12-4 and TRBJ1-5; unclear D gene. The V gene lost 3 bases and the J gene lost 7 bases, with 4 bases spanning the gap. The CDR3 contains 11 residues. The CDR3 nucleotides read TGTGCCAGCAGTTTTTCGCAGCCCCAGCATTTT. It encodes CASSFSQPQHF.